This T cell receptor (beta chain) was obtained from a study of shared clonotypes between healthy human individuals. The overall study: For every donor, three CD4 naive, three CD4 memory, two CD8 naive and one CD8 memory plates were used. General study points: Some clonotypes were shared by all four sorted-subset donors, while others were not shared. The non-shared ones had lower generation probabilities than the shared ones.

A few counts support this clone. Its specificity is unknown. Sequencing was performed with immunoSEQ multiplex PCR; in TCRdb, only in-frame clones are kept and a portion is missing. This sample has nearly 1 million clones; 76% occur once, and the top ten carry approximately 1.5%. The CDR3 spans 14 residues. Germline assignment: CDR1 MRHNA and CDR2 SNTAGT. Trimming at V came to 8 bases and at J to 1 base, leaving 4 bases not matched to a gene. Sequencing input: memory CD4+ T cells sorted from blood. Subset reported: CD45RA-negative fraction. The TCR comes from a man between 18 and 35 years old in good health. The V and J genes are TRBV6-4 and TRBJ2-2; 7 bases map to TRBD1. CDR3 sequence reads: CASQQGQNTGELFF. The DNA of the CDR3 is TGTGCCAGCCAACAGGGGCAGAACACCGGGGAGCTGTTTTTT.